Presented here are 7 T cell receptor beta chains from one specimen sequenced in a study of blood T cells in healthy people across ages. Primers used in a second PCR of about 6 to 12 cycles were a sample-barcoded 5' primer and a J-beta primer mix. MiXCR was run by TCRdb on the 5' RACE reads, yielding one entry per CDR3 protein. The table shows 600,000 to 850,000 distinct CDR3 sequences, with around a quarter occurring only once. The same data also contributed to another study, on T cells of mothers and their children.

The sample consisted of blood. The receptors were gathered from a boy younger than 18 in good health.

This chain joins TRBV27 and TRBJ1-1; D not certain. Germline CDR1 MNHEY, CDR2 SMNVEV (reference sequence). The CDR3 runs 14 residues. V was cut by 3 bases and J by 1 base, with 9 bases left in between. CDR3 bases: TGTGCCAGCAGTTTCGGGCAGGAGAACACTGAAGCTTTCTTT. This gives the protein CASSFGQENTEAFF.

This clonotype was seen a few times. The chain joins TRBV15 to TRBJ1-2, with a weak D call TRBD1 (5 bases). Trimming shortened V by 8 bases and J by 8 bases, and 15 bases separated the two germline ends. Germline V gives CDR1 LNHNV, CDR2 YYDKDF (reference sequence). The CDR3 runs 12 residues. The CDR3 DNA is TGTGCCACCGTTGGGGGTACCGACGGCTACACCTTC. Protein: CATVGGTDGYTF.

This clonotype was counted only a few times. This chain connects TRBV14 to TRBJ1-5, with D unresolved. The CDR3 covers 13 residues. V gave up 4 bases and J gave up 3 bases, with 7 bases separating them. Looked up from germline, CDR1 is SGHDN and CDR2 is FVKESK. The CDR3 region is CASSRTLNQPQHF. The CDR3 DNA reads as TGTGCCAGCAGCCGAACCCTCAATCAGCCCCAGCATTTT.

This chain connects TRBV7-3 to TRBJ2-2; D uncertain. Germline lookup yields CDR1 SGHTA and CDR2 FQGTGA. V lost 1 base, J lost 1 base, and 4 bases lay in between. The CDR3 contains 14 residues. Written as DNA, the CDR3 is TGTGCCAGCAGCTTAAACTTGAACACCGGGGAGCTGTTTTTT. Protein: CASSLNLNTGELFF.

The J gene is TRBJ1-2, the V gene TRBV24-1; D remains unclear. Trimming left V 1 base short and J 6 bases short, with 11 bases between. This CDR3 comprises 14 residues. Per the germline V gene, CDR1 is KGHDR and CDR2 is SFDVKD. The CDR3 sequence: CATSDFSGINGYTF. For the CDR3, the DNA is TGTGCCACCAGTGATTTTTCTGGGATCAATGGCTACACCTTC.

The V and J genes are TRBV20-1 and TRBJ1-1; 8 nucleotides agree with TRBD1. Germline lookup yields CDR1 DFQATT and CDR2 SNEGSKA (reference sequence). With V trimmed by 2 bases and J by 1 base, 3 bases remained unmatched. CDR3 size: 14 residues. The CDR3 DNA sequence: TGCAGTGCTAGAACTGGGACAGGGAACACTGAAGCTTTCTTT. Translation gives CSARTGTGNTEAFF.

This clonotype was counted only a few times. The chain has TRBV27 and TRBJ2-5, with D possibly TRBD2 on 5 matching bases. The CDR3 has 15 residues. Germline CDR1 is MNHEY and CDR2 is SMNVEV (reference sequence). V lost 0 bases to trimming and J lost 11 bases, with 19 bases between them. The DNA for the CDR3 is TGTGCCAGCAGTTTATCCCCCGGGCTAGTTGGGGAGCAGTACTTC. Its translation is CASSLSPGLVGEQYF.